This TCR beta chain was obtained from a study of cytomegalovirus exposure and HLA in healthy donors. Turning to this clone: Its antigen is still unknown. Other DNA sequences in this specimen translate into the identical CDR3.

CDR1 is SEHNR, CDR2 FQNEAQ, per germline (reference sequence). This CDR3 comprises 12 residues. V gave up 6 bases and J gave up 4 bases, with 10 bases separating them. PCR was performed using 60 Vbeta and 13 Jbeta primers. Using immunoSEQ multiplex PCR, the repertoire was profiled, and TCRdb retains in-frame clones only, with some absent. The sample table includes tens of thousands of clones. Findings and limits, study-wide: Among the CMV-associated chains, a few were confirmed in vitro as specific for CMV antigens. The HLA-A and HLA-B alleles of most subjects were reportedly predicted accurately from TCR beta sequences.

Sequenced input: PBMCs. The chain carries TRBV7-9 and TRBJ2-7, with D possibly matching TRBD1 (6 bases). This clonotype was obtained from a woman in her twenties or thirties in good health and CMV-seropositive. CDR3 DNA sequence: TGTGCCAGCAGTTCACAGGGATACGAGCAGTACTTC. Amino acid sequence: CASSSQGYEQYF.